Each of the 20 T cell receptor beta chains below was sequenced from the same sample in a study of shared clonotypes between healthy human individuals. This table comes from immunoSEQ multiplex PCR, and its TCRdb copy is limited to in-frame clones, with some not included. The repertoire holds around 100,000 clones, with about 66% as singletons. The specimen sequenced was memory CD8+ T cells sorted from blood. As for subset: CD45RO+ cells pooled with CCR7-negative TemRA cells. These receptors were taken from a woman in her thirties in good health.

The chain recombines TRBV28 with TRBJ1-4, with D perhaps matching TRBD1 (5 bases). Between the trimmed V and J ends, which lost 3 bases and 3 bases, there was a span of 11 bases. Per germline, CDR1 MDHEN and CDR2 SYDVKM. The length of the CDR3 is 15 residues. CDR3 sequence: CASSFTGAANEKLFF. The CDR3 DNA reads TGTGCCAGCAGTTTTACTGGGGCTGCTAATGAAAAACTGTTTTTT.

The CDR3 spells CASSQDLDSYNEQFF. Here the CDR3 DNA reads TGCGCCAGCAGCCAAGATTTAGACAGCTACAATGAGCAGTTCTTC. The rearrangement links TRBV4-1 to TRBJ2-1, with a possible D match to TRBD1 (5 bases). V was cut by 0 bases and J by 3 bases, with 9 bases left in between. Germline V lookup: CDR1 MGHRA, CDR2 YSYEKL. This CDR3 contains 15 residues.

This clone was counted at least ten times. The rearrangement uses TRBV28 and TRBJ1-5, with 7 bases that match TRBD1. The CDR3 totals 15 residues. V dropped 4 bases and J dropped 3; count of bases not matched to a gene: 6. Germline V gene data show CDR1 as MDHEN and CDR2 as SYDVKM. The CDR3 DNA reads as TGTGCCAGCAGTTGGGGACAGCATCACAATCAGCCCCAGCATTTT. Its translation: CASSWGQHHNQPQHF.

J is TRBJ1-2 and V is TRBV10-2; unclear D gene. The CDR3 loop spans 14 amino acids. Germline V gene lookup returns CDR1 WSHSY and CDR2 SAAADI. Trimming pared 2 bases from V and 4 bases from J, leaving 11 bases between. The CDR3 reads CASSEGSLVYGYTF. Written as DNA, the CDR3 is TGCGCCAGCAGTGAGGGCAGCCTTGTCTATGGCTACACCTTC.

The table lists this clone with a few counts. The identical CDR3 is also encoded by other nucleotide sequences in the sample. The genes are TRBV27 and TRBJ2-5, with D hard to call. The CDR3 sequence is 13 residues long. From germline, CDR1 is MNHEY and CDR2 SMNVEV (reference sequence). Trimming took 6 bases from V and 7 from J, leaving 15 bases between them. CDR3 nucleotides: TGTGCCAGCAGCCCCACCCGCGGCGGGACCCAGTACTTC. It codes for CASSPTRGGTQYF.

This chain joins TRBV4-2 and TRBJ2-7; tentatively, D is TRBD2 (6 bases). V lost 0 bases and J lost 3, with 15 bases in between. This CDR3 comprises 16 residues. Germline-derived CDR1 and CDR2 are LGHNA and YNFKEQ. The CDR3 loop is CASSQDRTINYYEQYF. As DNA, the CDR3 is TGTGCCAGCAGCCAAGATCGGACTATTAACTACTACGAGCAGTACTTC.

The chain joins TRBV5-1 to TRBJ2-2; 8 bases agree with TRBD1. There are 20 residues in the CDR3. V shed 0 bases and J 2 bases; nucleotides not matched to a gene: 15. Germline CDR1 is SGHRS and CDR2 is YFSETQ. CDR3 residues: CASSLARWQGARENTGELFF. For the CDR3, the DNA is TGCGCCAGCAGCTTGGCTAGGTGGCAGGGGGCCAGGGAAAACACCGGGGAGCTGTTTTTT.

This chain uses TRBV27 with TRBJ1-2, with a tentative D call TRBD1 (5 bases). This CDR3 contains 16 residues. Germline V gene sequence: CDR1 MNHEY, CDR2 SMNVEV (reference sequence). The germline V and J ends were trimmed by 4 bases and 1 base, with 16 bases remaining between them. The CDR3 DNA follows: TGTGCCAGCAGTTCGGGGGAGAGCTTGGGTAACTATGGCTACACCTTC. Protein: CASSSGESLGNYGYTF.

In regard to this clone: This may arise from a read error, as a much more abundant clone is one base away. The V gene is TRBV6-1, the J gene TRBJ1-1; no clear D. The germline gives CDR1 MNHNS, CDR2 SASEGT. The V end was cut by 2 bases, the J end by 1 base, with 14 bases between. The CDR3 runs to 16 residues. As DNA, the CDR3 is TGTGCCAGCAGTGAACCCCCCGGAGCAGGGAACACTGAAGCTTTCTTT. Translating it yields CASSEPPGAGNTEAFF.

The rearrangement uses TRBV6-6 and TRBJ2-1; 7 bases align to TRBD2. The V and J ends lost 7 bases and 0 bases, in that order; junction bases with no gene match: 6. The CDR3 covers 15 residues. Germline loops: CDR1 MNHNY, CDR2 SVGAGI (reference sequence). The CDR3, as DNA: TGTGCCAGCACCACCGGGGGGAGCTCCTACAATGAGCAGTTCTTC. This sequence encodes CASTTGGSSYNEQFF.

This chain links TRBV11-1 with TRBJ2-7, with a possible D match to TRBD2 (6 bases). This CDR3 is 17 amino acids long. Trimming shortened V by 1 base and J by 2 bases, and 18 bases separated the two germline ends. Germline CDR1 SGHAT, CDR2 FQDESV (reference sequence). The CDR3 loop is CASSLGRAGRPTYEQYF. In DNA, the CDR3 is TGTGCCAGCAGCTTAGGTCGTGCGGGGAGGCCAACCTACGAGCAGTACTTC.

As to this clone: The junction differs from germline at one of its ends, possibly a read error. The sample holds other DNA sequences that translate to the same CDR3. This chain connects TRBV25-1 to TRBJ2-7; D not certain. CDR3 size: 15 residues. Germline CDR1 and CDR2: MGHDK and SYGVNS. The CDR3 here is CASSESYVSSYEQYF. The CDR3 nucleotides read TGTGCCAGTAGTGAAAGCTACGTCAGCTCCTACGAGCAGTACTTC.

The J gene is TRBJ2-7, the V gene TRBV7-8; 8 nucleotides line up with TRBD1. The CDR3 length is 14 residues. The germline CDR1 and CDR2 sequences are SGHVS and FQNEAQ. Trimming took 5 bases from V and 6 from J; bases not matched to a gene: 9. DNA of the CDR3: TGTGCCAGCAGCAAACAGGGGGGTCACGGCGAGCAGTACTTC. It yields the protein CASSKQGGHGEQYF.

J is TRBJ2-1 and V is TRBV27, with 7 bases aligning to TRBD2. Trimming removed 5 bases from V and 4 bases from J; junction bases left unmatched: 5. This CDR3 is built from 14 residues. Germline assignment: CDR1 MNHEY and CDR2 SMNVEV (reference sequence). The CDR3 nucleotides are TGTGCCAGCAGTCGACGGGAGGATTACAATGAGCAGTTCTTC. Its protein is CASSRREDYNEQFF.

The rearrangement uses TRBV19 and TRBJ2-2; D is perhaps TRBD1 (5 bases). Deletions cut 3 bases from V and 7 bases from J, with 24 bases between. The CDR3 sequence is 18 residues long. Germline V gives CDR1 LNHDA, CDR2 SQIVND (reference sequence). The CDR3 coding sequence is TGTGCCAGTAGTATCCCAAGGTCATCAGGGTTTGGTATCGGGGAGCTGTTTTTT. Translated, it gives CASSIPRSSGFGIGELFF. The whole variable domain, filled in from reference TRBV19 and TRBJ2-2, reads DGGITQSPKYLFRKEGQNVTLSCEQNLNHDAMYWYRQDPGQGLRLIYYSQIVNDFQKGDIAEGYSVSREKKESFPLTVTSAQKNPTAFYLCASSIPRSSGFGIGELFFGEGSRLTVL.

The chain joins TRBV13 to TRBJ1-1; D gene uncertain. This CDR3 is built from 12 residues. V lost 3 bases to trimming and J lost 2 bases, with 4 bases between them. Germline-derived CDR1 and CDR2 are PRHDT and FYEKMQ (reference sequence). The CDR3: CASSFLNTEAFF. The CDR3 region has the DNA TGTGCCAGCAGCTTCTTAAACACTGAAGCTTTCTTT.

The gene calls are TRBV29-1 and TRBJ1-3, with 7 bases aligning to TRBD1. The CDR3 consists of 14 residues. The germline gives CDR1 SQVTM, CDR2 ANQGSEA. J gave up 9 bases and V 7 bases, and 15 bases lay outside the gene matches. CDR3 DNA: TGCAGCGCCGAAGCCGGGACAGAGACGGGCACCATATATTTT. As protein: CSAEAGTETGTIYF.

The genes are TRBV11-2 and TRBJ1-1; D remains ambiguous. Trimming took 1 base from V and 5 from J, leaving 11 bases between them. Germline V gives CDR1 SGHAT, CDR2 FQNNGV. This CDR3 comprises 14 residues. Here the CDR3 reads CASSLGGYGTEAFF. In DNA form, the CDR3 reads TGTGCCAGCAGCTTAGGGGGATATGGGACTGAAGCTTTCTTT.

The V gene is TRBV27, the J gene TRBJ2-3; 14 bases agree with TRBD2. Germline-derived CDR1 and CDR2 are MNHEY and SMNVEV (reference sequence). The CDR3 length is 16 residues. The J segment lost 3 bases and the V segment lost 5 bases, leaving 4 bases of the junction unmatched. Written as DNA, the CDR3 is TGTGCCAGCAGTCAGGGGACTAGCGGGAGAACAGATACGCAGTATTTT. Protein product: CASSQGTSGRTDTQYF.

CDR3 region: CASSLWGQSNQPQHF. The CDR3 coding sequence is TGTGCCAGCAGTTTATGGGGACAAAGCAATCAGCCCCAGCATTTT. V is TRBV27 and J is TRBJ1-5; possible D gene TRBD1, 6 bases. V lost 1 base and J 1 base, leaving 8 bases between the germline ends. CDR1 and CDR2 from the germline V gene are MNHEY and SMNVEV (reference sequence). The CDR3 covers 15 residues.